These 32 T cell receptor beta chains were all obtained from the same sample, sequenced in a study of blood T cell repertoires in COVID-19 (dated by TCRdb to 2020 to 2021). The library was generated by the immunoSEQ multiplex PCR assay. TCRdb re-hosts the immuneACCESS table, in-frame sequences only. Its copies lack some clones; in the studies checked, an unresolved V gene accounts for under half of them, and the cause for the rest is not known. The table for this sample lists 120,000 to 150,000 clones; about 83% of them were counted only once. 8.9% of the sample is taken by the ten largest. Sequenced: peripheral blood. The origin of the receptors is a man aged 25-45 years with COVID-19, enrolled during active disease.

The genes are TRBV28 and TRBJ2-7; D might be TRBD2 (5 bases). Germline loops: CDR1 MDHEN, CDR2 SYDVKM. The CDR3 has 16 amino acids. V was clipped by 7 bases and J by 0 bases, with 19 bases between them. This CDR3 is CASIPGVGVSSYEQYF. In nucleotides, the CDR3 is TGTGCCAGCATACCCGGGGTGGGAGTCTCCTCCTACGAGCAGTACTTC.

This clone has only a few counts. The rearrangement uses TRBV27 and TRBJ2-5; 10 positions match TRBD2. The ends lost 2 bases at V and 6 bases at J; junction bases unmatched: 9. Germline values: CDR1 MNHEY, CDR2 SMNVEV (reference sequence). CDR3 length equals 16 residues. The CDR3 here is CASSLGSPSGRQTQYF. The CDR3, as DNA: TGTGCCAGCAGTTTAGGGTCGCCTAGCGGGAGACAGACCCAGTACTTC.

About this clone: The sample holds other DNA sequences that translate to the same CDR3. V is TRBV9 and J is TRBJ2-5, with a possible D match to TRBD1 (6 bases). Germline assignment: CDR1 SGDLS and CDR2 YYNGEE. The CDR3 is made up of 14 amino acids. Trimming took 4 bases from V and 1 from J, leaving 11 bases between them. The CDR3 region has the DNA TGTGCCAGCAGCTCGGGACAACTCCAAGAGACCCAGTACTTC. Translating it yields CASSSGQLQETQYF. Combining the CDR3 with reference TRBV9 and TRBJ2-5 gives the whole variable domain DSGVTQTPKHLITATGQRVTLRCSPRSGDLSVYWYQQSLDQGLQFLIQYYNGEERAKGNILERFSAQQFPDLHSELNLSSLELGDSALYFCASSSGQLQETQYFGPGTRLLVL.

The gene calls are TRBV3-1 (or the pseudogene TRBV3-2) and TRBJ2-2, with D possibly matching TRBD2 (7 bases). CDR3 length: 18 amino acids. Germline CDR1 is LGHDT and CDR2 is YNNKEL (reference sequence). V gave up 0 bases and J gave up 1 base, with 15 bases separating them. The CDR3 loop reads CASSQDWGASGNTGELFF. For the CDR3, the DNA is TGTGCCAGCAGCCAAGATTGGGGGGCTAGCGGGAACACCGGGGAGCTGTTTTTT.

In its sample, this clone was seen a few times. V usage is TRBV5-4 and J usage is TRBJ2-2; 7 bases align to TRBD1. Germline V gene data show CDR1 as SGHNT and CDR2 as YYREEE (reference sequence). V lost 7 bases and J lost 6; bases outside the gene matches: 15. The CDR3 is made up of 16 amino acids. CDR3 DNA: TGTGCCAGCGGTCTGGGGACAGCGTTGGGGGCCGGGGAGCTGTTTTTT. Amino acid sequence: CASGLGTALGAGELFF. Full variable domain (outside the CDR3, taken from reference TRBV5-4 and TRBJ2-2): ETGVTQSPTHLIKTRGQQVTLRCSSQSGHNTVSWYQQALGQGPQFIFQYYREEENGRGNFPPRFSGLQFPNYSSELNVNALELDDSALYLCASGLGTALGAGELFFGEGSRLTVL.

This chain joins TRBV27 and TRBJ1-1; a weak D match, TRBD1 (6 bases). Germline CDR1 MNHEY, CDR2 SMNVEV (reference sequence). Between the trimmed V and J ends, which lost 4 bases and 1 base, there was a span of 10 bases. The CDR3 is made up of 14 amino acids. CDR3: CASSSTGGNTEAFF. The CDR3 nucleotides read TGTGCCAGCAGTTCGACAGGAGGGAACACTGAAGCTTTCTTT.

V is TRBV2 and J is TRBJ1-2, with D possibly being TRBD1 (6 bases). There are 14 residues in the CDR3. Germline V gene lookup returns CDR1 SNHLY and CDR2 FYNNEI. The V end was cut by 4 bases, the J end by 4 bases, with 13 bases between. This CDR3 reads CASSGSTGLYGYTF. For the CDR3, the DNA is TGTGCCAGCAGTGGTTCCACAGGGCTCTATGGCTACACCTTC.

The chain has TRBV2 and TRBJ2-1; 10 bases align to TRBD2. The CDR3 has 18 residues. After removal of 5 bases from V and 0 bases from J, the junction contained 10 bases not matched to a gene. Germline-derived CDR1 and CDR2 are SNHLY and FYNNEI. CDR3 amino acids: CASSRPSGRPSSYNEQFF. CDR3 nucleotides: TGTGCCAGCAGTCGCCCTAGCGGGAGACCCAGCTCCTACAATGAGCAGTTCTTC.

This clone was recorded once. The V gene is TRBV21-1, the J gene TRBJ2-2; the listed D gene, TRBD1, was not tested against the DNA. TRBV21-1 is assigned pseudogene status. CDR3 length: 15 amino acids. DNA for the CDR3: TGTGCCAGCCTCCCCCGGGACAGAAACACCGGGGAGCTGTTTTTT. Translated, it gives CASLPRDRNTGELFF.

The CDR3 DNA follows: TGTGCCAGCAGTTTAGCAGAAGTTCAGCCCCAGCATTTT. Translating gives CASSLAEVQPQHF. The chain links TRBV28 to TRBJ1-5; D uncertain. The CDR3 has 13 residues. Trimming took 2 bases from V and 6 from J, leaving 8 bases between them. CDR1 is MDHEN, CDR2 SYDVKM, per germline. The complete variable domain, with remaining parts taken from reference TRBV28 and TRBJ1-5, reads DVKVTQSSRYLVKRTGEKVFLECVQDMDHENMFWYRQDPGLGLRLIYFSYDVKMKEKGDIPEGYSVSREKKERFSLILESASTNQTSMYLCASSLAEVQPQHFGDGTRLSIL.

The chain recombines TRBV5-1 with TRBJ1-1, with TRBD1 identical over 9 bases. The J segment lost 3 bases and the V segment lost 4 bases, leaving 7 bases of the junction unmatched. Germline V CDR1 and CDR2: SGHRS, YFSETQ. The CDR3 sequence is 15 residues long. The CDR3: CASSPLTGGYTEAFF. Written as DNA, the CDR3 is TGCGCCAGCAGCCCCTTGACAGGGGGATACACTGAAGCTTTCTTT.

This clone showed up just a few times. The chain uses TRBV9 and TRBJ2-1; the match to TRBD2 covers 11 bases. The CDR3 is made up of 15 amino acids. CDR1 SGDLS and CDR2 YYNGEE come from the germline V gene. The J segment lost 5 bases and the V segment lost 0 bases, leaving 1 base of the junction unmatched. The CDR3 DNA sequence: TGTGCCAGCAGCGTAGTGGGACTAGCGGACAATGAGCAGTTCTTC. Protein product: CASSVVGLADNEQFF.

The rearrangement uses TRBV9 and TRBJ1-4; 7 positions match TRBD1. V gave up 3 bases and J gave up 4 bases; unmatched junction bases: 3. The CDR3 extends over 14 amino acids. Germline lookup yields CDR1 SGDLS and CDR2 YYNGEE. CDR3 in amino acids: CASSARDSNEKLFF. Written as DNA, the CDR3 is TGTGCCAGCAGCGCCCGGGACAGTAATGAAAAACTGTTTTTT.

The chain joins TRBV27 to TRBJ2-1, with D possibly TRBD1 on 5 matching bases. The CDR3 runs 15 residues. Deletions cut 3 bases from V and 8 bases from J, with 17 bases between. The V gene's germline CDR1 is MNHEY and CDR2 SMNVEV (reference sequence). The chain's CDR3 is CASSFFGQGTHEQFF. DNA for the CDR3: TGTGCCAGCAGTTTTTTCGGGCAGGGAACCCATGAGCAGTTCTTC.

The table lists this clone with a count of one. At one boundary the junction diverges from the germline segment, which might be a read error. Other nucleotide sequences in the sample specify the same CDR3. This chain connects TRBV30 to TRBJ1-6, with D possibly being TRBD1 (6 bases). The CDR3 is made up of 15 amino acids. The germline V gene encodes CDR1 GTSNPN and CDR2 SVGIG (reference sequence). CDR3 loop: CAWRGWGQDNSPLHF. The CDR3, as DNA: TGTGCCTGGAGGGGCTGGGGGCAGGATAATTCACCCCTCCATTTT. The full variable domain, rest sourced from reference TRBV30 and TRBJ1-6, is SQTIHQWPATLVQPVGSPLSLECTVEGTSNPNLYWYRQAAGRGLQLLFYSVGIGQISSEVPQNLSASRPQDRQFILSSKKLLLSDSGFYLCAWRGWGQDNSPLHFGNGTRLTVT.

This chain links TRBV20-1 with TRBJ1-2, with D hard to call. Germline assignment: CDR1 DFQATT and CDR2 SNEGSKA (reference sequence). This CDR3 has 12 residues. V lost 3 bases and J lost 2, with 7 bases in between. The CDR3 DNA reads TGCAGTGCTAGTTCGGGGAACTATGGCTACACCTTC. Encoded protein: CSASSGNYGYTF.

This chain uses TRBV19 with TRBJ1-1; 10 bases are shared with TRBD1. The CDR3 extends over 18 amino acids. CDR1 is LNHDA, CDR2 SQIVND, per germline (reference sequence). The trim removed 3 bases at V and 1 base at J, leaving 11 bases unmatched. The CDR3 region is CASSISPYDRGRNTEAFF. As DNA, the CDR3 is TGTGCCAGTAGTATCTCCCCTTACGACAGGGGGCGGAACACTGAAGCTTTCTTT.

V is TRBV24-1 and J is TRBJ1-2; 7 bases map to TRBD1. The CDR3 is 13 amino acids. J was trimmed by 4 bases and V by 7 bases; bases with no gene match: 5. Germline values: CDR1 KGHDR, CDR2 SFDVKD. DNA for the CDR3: TGTGCCACCAGCGCCGACAGGGCCTATGGCTACACCTTC. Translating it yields CATSADRAYGYTF.

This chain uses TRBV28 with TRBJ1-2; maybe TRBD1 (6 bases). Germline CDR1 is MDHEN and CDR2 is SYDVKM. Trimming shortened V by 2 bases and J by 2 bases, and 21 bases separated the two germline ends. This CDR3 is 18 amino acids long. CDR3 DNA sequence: TGTGCCAGCAGTTTAAGAATGGGCAGCGGGGGCCTGAACTATGGCTACACCTTC. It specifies CASSLRMGSGGLNYGYTF.

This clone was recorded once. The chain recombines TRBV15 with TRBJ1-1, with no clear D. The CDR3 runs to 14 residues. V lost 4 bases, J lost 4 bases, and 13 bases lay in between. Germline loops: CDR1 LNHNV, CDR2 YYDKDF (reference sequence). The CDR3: CATSKRSEGTEAFF. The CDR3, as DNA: TGTGCCACCAGCAAACGGTCCGAGGGCACTGAAGCTTTCTTT.

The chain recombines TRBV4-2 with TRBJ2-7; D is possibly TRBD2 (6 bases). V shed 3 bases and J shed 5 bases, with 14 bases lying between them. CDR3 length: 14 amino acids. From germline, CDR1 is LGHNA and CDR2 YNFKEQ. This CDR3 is CASSQGGRFDEQYF. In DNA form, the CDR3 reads TGTGCCAGCAGCCAGGGAGGAAGGTTCGACGAGCAGTACTTC.

CDR3 bases: TGCGCCAGCAGTCTACCCGGTCGTGAGCAGTTCTTC. This encodes CASSLPGREQFF. The rearrangement uses TRBV4-1 and TRBJ2-1, with no clear D. This CDR3 has 12 residues. From germline, CDR1 is MGHRA and CDR2 YSYEKL. Trimming removed 6 bases at V and 9 bases at J, with 12 bases between.

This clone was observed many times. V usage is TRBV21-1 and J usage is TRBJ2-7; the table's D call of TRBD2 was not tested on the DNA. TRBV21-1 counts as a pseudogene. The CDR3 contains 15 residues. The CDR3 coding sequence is TGTGCCAGCACCCTAGGGAGGACCTACTCCTACGAGCAGTACTTC. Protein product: CASTLGRTYSYEQYF.

In DNA form, the CDR3 reads TGTGCCAGCAGCTTAGGAGGGGGGGGTGAGCAGTTCTTC. This codes for CASSLGGGGEQFF. This chain connects TRBV11-3 to TRBJ2-1; D might be TRBD2 (7 bases). Trimming left V 1 base short and J 9 bases short, with 10 bases between. This CDR3 is 13 amino acids long. From germline, CDR1 is SGHNT and CDR2 YENEEA.

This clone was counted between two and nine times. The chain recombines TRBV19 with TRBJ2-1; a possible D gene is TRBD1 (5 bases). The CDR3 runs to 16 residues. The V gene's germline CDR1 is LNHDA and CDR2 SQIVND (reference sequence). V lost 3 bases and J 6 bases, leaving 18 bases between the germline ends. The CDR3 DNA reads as TGTGCCAGTAGTATGGAGACAGCTTATCCTTCCAATGAGCAGTTCTTC. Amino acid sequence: CASSMETAYPSNEQFF.

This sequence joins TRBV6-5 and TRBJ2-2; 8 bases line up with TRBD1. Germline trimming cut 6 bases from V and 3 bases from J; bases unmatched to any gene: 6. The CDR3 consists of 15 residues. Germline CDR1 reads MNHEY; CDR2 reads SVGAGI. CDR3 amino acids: CASRLMTGDTGELFF. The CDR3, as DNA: TGTGCCAGCAGATTAATGACAGGGGACACCGGGGAGCTGTTTTTT.

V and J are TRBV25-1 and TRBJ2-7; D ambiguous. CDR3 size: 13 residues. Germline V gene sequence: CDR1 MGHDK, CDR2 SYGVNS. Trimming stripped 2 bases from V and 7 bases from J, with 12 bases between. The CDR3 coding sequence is TGTGCCAGCAGTGAACCTGGGTTGCGGGAGCAGTACTTC. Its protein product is CASSEPGLREQYF.

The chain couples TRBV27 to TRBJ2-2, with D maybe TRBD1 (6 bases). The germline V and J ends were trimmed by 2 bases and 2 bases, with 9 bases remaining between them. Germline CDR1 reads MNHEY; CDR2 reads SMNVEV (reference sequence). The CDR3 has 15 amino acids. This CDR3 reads CASSLGQINTGELFF. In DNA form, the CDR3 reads TGTGCCAGCAGTTTAGGACAGATTAACACCGGGGAGCTGTTTTTT.

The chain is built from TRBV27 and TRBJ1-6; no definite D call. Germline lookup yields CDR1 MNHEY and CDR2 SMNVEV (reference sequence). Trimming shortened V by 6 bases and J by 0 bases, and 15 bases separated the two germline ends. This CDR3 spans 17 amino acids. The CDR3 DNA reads TGTGCCAGCAGCCGCTCGAGGGCGAGCTCCTATAATTCACCCCTCCACTTT. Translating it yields CASSRSRASSYNSPLHF.

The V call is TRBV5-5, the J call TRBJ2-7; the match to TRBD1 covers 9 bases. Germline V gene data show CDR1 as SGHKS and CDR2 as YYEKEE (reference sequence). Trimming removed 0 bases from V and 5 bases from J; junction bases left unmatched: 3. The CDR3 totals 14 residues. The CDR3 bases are TGTGCCAGCAGCTTGGGCGGGACAGGGAACGAGCAGTACTTC. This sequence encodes CASSLGGTGNEQYF.

The DNA for the CDR3 is TGTGCCAGCAGTTCTCCCGGGACAGCAAATGGCTACACCTTC. Translated: CASSSPGTANGYTF. The chain carries TRBV6-5 and TRBJ1-2; TRBD1 aligns across 7 bases. Per germline, CDR1 MNHEY and CDR2 SVGAGI. The V gene end was trimmed by 4 bases and the J gene end by 6 bases; junction bases not matched to a gene: 8. The CDR3 length is 14 residues.

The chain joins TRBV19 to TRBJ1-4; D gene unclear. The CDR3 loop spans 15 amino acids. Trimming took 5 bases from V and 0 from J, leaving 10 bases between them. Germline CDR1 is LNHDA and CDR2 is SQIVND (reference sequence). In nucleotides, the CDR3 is TGTGCCAGTAGTCGTTATCTAGCAACTAATGAAAAACTGTTTTTT. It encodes CASSRYLATNEKLFF. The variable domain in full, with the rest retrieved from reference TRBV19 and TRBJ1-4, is DGGITQSPKYLFRKEGQNVTLSCEQNLNHDAMYWYRQDPGQGLRLIYYSQIVNDFQKGDIAEGYSVSREKKESFPLTVTSAQKNPTAFYLCASSRYLATNEKLFFGSGTQLSVL.